The source of this T cell receptor beta chain is a study of cytomegalovirus exposure and HLA in healthy donors. Amplification used 60 Vbeta primers and 13 Jbeta primers. The repertoire was sequenced with immunoSEQ multiplex PCR; TCRdb's copy has only in-frame clones and lacks some. The repertoire holds some 200,000 clones, approximately 80% seen once, with under 0.85% in the top ten. CDR3 length: 15 amino acids. Germline values: CDR1 KGHSH, CDR2 LQKENI. V dropped 4 bases and J dropped 3 bases, with 15 bases sitting between them. This TCR was sampled from a boy younger than 18 in good health and CMV-seronegative. The V and J genes are TRBV18 and TRBJ1-1, with D perhaps matching TRBD1 (5 bases). What was sequenced was PBMCs. The CDR3 region is CASSRDGGPDTEAFF. Here the CDR3 DNA reads TGTGCCAGCTCACGGGACGGAGGGCCAGACACTGAAGCTTTCTTT.